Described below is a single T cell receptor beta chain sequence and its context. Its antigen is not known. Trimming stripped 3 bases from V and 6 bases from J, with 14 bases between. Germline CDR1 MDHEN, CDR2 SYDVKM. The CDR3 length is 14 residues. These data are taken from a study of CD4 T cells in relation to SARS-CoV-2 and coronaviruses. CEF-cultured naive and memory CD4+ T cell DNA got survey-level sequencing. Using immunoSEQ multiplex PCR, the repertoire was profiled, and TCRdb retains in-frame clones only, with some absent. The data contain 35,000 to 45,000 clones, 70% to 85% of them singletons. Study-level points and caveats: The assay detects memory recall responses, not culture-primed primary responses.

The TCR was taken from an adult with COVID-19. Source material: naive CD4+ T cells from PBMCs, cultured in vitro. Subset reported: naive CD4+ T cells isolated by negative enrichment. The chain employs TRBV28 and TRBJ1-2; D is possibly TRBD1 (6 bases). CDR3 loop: CASSFPGGLDGYTF. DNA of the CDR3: TGTGCCAGCAGTTTCCCCGGGGGGCTGGATGGCTACACCTTC.